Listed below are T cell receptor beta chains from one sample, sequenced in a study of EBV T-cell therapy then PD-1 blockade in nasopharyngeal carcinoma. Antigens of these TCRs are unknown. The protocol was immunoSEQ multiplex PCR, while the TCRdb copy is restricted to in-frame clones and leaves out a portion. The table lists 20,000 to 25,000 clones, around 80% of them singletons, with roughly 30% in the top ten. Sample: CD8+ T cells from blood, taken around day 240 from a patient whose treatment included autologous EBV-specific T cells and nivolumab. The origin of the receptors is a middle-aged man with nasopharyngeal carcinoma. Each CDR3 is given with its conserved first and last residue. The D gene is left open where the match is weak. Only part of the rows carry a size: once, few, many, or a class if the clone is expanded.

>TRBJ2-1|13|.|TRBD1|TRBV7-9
TGTGCCAGCAGGACAGGGGGTAAGGATGAGCAGTTCTTC
CASRTGGKDEQFF
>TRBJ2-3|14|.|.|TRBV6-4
TGTGCCAGCAGTGACAGGGGGGACACAGATACGCAGTATTTT
CASSDRGDTDTQYF
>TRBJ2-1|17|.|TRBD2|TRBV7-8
TGTGCCAGCAGCTTTTTTTCCGGGACTAGCGGATACAATGAGCAGTTCTTC
CASSFFSGTSGYNEQFF
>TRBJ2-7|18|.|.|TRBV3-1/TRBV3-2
TGTGCCAGCAGCCACCCTACCTCGTGGGACGGAGCCTCCTACGAGCAGTACTTC
CASSHPTSWDGASYEQYF
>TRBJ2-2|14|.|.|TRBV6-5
TGTGCCAGCAGCGGGGGACAAGACACCGGGGAGCTGTTTTTT
CASSGGQDTGELFF
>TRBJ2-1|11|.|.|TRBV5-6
TGTGCCAGCAGCTTGGGGCAGGAGCAGTTCTTC
CASSLGQEQFF
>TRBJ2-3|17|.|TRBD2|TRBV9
TGTGCCAGCAGCGCGCCCCTCGGCGGGGGGCCAACAGATACGCAGTATTTT
CASSAPLGGGPTDTQYF
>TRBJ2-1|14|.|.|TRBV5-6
TGTGCCAGCATACGGGGGGCGGCCTACAATGAGCAGTTCTTC
CASIRGAAYNEQFF
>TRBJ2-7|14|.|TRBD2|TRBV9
TGTGCCAGCAGCTCTCCCGGGACTAGCGGGGGGCCATACTTC
CASSSPGTSGGPYF
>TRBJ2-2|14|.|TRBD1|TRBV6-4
TGTGCCAGCAGCCGGGACAGTTCTACCGGGGAGCTGTTTTTT
CASSRDSSTGELFF
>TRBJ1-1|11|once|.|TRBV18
TGTGCCAGCTCTTTTAACACTGAAGCTTTCTTT
CASSFNTEAFF
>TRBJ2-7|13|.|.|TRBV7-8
TGTGCCAGCAGCTTAGCTTTGGTGTCGGAGCAGTACTTC
CASSLALVSEQYF
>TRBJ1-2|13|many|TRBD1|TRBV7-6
TGTGCCAGCAGCTTAGACAGGGGCTATGGCTACACCTTC
CASSLDRGYGYTF
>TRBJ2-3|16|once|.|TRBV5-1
TGCGCCAGCAGCTCCTCCGCGGGCCCTAGCACAGATACGCAGTATTTT
CASSSSAGPSTDTQYF
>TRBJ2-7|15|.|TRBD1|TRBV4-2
TGTGCCAGCAGCCAACCCGGACAGGGCATTTACGAGCAGTACTTC
CASSQPGQGIYEQYF
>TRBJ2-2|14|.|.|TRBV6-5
TGTGCCAGCAGTTACTCAGGGAACACCGGGGAGCTGTTTTTT
CASSYSGNTGELFF
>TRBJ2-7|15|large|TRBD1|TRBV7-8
TGTGCCAGCAGCGCACGACAGGGGCCCTCCTACGAGCAGTACTTC
CASSARQGPSYEQYF
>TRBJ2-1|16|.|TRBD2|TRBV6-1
TGTGCCAGCAGTGAAGCAGACGGGGGGGCCTTCGATGAGCAGTTCTTC
CASSEADGGAFDEQFF
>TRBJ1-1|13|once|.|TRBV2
TGTGCCAGCCCAGGGGAGCGCGGTACTGAAGCTTTCTTT
CASPGERGTEAFF
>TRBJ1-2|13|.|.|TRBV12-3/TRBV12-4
TGTGCCAGCAGTTTAGGGCCGAACTATGGCTACACCTTC
CASSLGPNYGYTF
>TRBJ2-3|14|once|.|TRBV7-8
TGTGCCAGCAGCCAGACGGAGGGGCCAGATACGCAGTATTTT
CASSQTEGPDTQYF
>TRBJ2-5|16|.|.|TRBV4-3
TGCGCCAGCAGCCAAAGGTTCCGGAGGGGAGAAGAGACCCAGTACTTC
CASSQRFRRGEETQYF
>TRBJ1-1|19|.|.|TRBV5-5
TGTGCCAGCAGCCCAAGAGCCACCGTACCCGATGGCATGAACACTGAAGCTTTCTTT
CASSPRATVPDGMNTEAFF
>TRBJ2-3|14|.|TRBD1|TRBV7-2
TGTGCCAGCAGCTGGGACAGGGGAGGATATACGCAGTATTTT
CASSWDRGGYTQYF
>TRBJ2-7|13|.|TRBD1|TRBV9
TGTGCCAGCAGCGTAACAGGGGGCTACGAGCAGTACTTC
CASSVTGGYEQYF
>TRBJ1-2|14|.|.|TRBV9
TGTGCCAGCAGCGACACGGACAGCGCCTATGGCTACACCTTC
CASSDTDSAYGYTF
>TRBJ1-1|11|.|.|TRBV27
TGTGCCAGCAGAAGTAACACTGAAGCTTTCTTT
CASRSNTEAFF
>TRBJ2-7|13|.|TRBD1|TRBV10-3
TGTGCCATCAATGGGGACAGAGACTACGAGCAGTACTTC
CAINGDRDYEQYF
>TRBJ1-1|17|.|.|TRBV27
TGTGCCAGCGGATTACCAGTCTCCAGCGGGGGGAACACTGAAGCTTTCTTT
CASGLPVSSGGNTEAFF
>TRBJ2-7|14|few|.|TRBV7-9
TGTGCCAGCAGCTTGGGGGGCTCTGGTTACGAGCAGTACTTC
CASSLGGSGYEQYF
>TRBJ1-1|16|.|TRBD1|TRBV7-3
TGTGCCAGCAGCTTAGGGAGGGGGCGGATGAACACTGAAGCTTTCTTT
CASSLGRGRMNTEAFF
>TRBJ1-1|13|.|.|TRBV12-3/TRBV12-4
TGTGCCAGCCCGCGCTGGGGAGGCACTGAAGCTTTCTTT
CASPRWGGTEAFF